The 19 T cell receptor beta chains below all came from one sample that was sequenced in a study of metastatic and nonmetastatic thyroid tumors. TCRdb redid the clone calls on the PCR reads using MiXCR. The top ten clones hold over 6% of a sample with under 25,000 clones, under 35% of them seen once. Before thyroid surgery, none of the patients had received any treatment. The sequenced sample consisted of blood. The receptors were sampled from a female donor with papillary thyroid cancer or a benign thyroid nodule (not recorded which). Some clones in this sample may be carry-over from other donors' samples.

This clone showed up just a few times. This sequence joins TRBV24-1 and TRBJ1-4; TRBD1 agrees at 11 bases. J lost 7 bases, V lost 2 bases, and 5 bases had no gene match. This CDR3 contains 16 residues. Germline V gene lookup returns CDR1 KGHDR and CDR2 SFDVKD. The CDR3 sequence: CATSDSTGQGAEKLFF. CDR3 DNA sequence: TGTGCCACCAGTGATTCTACAGGACAGGGGGCTGAAAAACTGTTTTTT.

Ten or more counts support this clone. The same CDR3 arises from other DNA sequences in this sample as well. The chain recombines TRBV7-6 with TRBJ2-5; D may be TRBD2 (6 bases). This CDR3 spans 14 amino acids. Germline V gives CDR1 SGHVS, CDR2 FNYEAQ. With 1 base removed from V and 5 bases from J, the gap between germline ends came to 11 bases. CDR3 amino acids: CASSLELGRETQYF. The CDR3 coding sequence is TGTGCCAGCAGCTTAGAGCTAGGGAGGGAGACCCAGTACTTC. Full variable domain (remainder filled in from reference TRBV7-6 and TRBJ2-5): GAGVSQSPRYKVTKRGQDVALRCDPISGHVSLYWYRQALGQGPEFLTYFNYEAQQDKSGLPNDRFSAERPEGSISTLTIQRTEQRDSAMYRCASSLELGRETQYFGPGTRLLVL.

The gene calls are TRBV30 and TRBJ1-2; 9 bases are shared with TRBD1. The CDR3 length is 14 residues. The V gene end was trimmed by 3 bases and the J gene end by 7 bases; junction bases not matched to a gene: 9. Germline lookup yields CDR1 GTSNPN and CDR2 SVGIG (reference sequence). DNA of the CDR3: TGTGCCTGGAGCCAGGGACAGGGAATACTTGGCTACACCTTC. As protein: CAWSQGQGILGYTF.

The chain combines TRBV5-8 with TRBJ1-6; the D gene is possibly TRBD1 (6 bases). This CDR3 region has 13 residues. The germline CDR1 and CDR2 sequences are SGHTS and YDEGEE. Trimming removed 5 bases at V and 10 bases at J, with 13 bases between. The CDR3 here is CASRFQGRSPLHF. The CDR3 DNA is TGTGCCAGCAGGTTTCAGGGGAGATCACCCCTCCACTTT. Combining the CDR3 with reference TRBV5-8 and TRBJ1-6 gives the whole variable domain EAGVTQSPTHLIKTRGQQATLRCSPISGHTSVYWYQQALGLGLQFLLWYDEGEERNRGNFPPRFSGRQFPNYSSELNVNALELEDSALYLCASRFQGRSPLHFGNGTRLTVT.

The V call is TRBV20-1, the J call TRBJ2-1; TRBD2 agrees at 11 bases. CDR1 and CDR2 from the germline V gene are DFQATT and SNEGSKA (reference sequence). V dropped 6 bases and J dropped 12; count of bases not matched to a gene: 13. This CDR3 has 14 residues. CDR3 residues: CSAKKLAGDFGQFF. The CDR3 DNA is TGCAGTGCCAAGAAACTAGCGGGAGATTTCGGGCAGTTCTTC.

The V and J genes are TRBV12-3 or TRBV12-4 and TRBJ2-2; no firm D call. The V end lost 1 base, the J end lost 10 bases, and 19 bases lay between the germline ends. The CDR3 totals 16 residues. CDR3 sequence (DNA): TGTGCCAGCAGTTTAGGGGCTGAGACCTATGGCGAGGAGCTGTTTTTT. Translating it yields CASSLGAETYGEELFF.

V and J are TRBV20-1 and TRBJ2-7; 10 bases map to TRBD1. Germline V CDR1 and CDR2: DFQATT, SNEGSKA (reference sequence). Trimming took 3 bases from V and 0 from J; bases not matched to a gene: 8. The CDR3 loop spans 16 amino acids. In nucleotides, the CDR3 is TGCAGTGCTAGCCGGGACAGGGGTGGGGACTCCTACGAGCAGTACTTC. Residues: CSASRDRGGDSYEQYF.

This clone was observed a few times. The chain uses TRBV12-3 or TRBV12-4 and TRBJ1-3; D remains unclear. The V gene lost 10 bases and the J gene lost 9 bases, with 16 bases spanning the gap. The CDR3 covers 12 residues. The CDR3 reads CAIGSVRVTIYF. The CDR3 region has the DNA TGTGCCATCGGTAGCGTTCGGGTCACCATATATTTT.

The V gene is TRBV12-3 or TRBV12-4, the J gene TRBJ1-1, with 9 bases aligning to TRBD1. CDR3 length: 17 amino acids. The junction had 13 bases not matched to a gene; V was cut back by 6 bases and J by 2 bases. In nucleotides, the CDR3 is TGTGCCAGCAGCAGAACCCAGGGACAGGGTCGTAACACTGAAGCTTTCTTT. Its protein product is CASSRTQGQGRNTEAFF.

This clone was observed a few times. The chain is built from TRBV28 and TRBJ1-1; D ambiguous. CDR3 length: 13 residues. V was pared by 5 bases and J by 7 bases, with 14 bases between. In germline, CDR1 is MDHEN, CDR2 SYDVKM. This CDR3 reads CASSNLGWVEAFF. The CDR3 DNA reads as TGTGCCAGCAGTAACCTGGGGTGGGTTGAAGCTTTCTTT.

By sample share, this clone is medium-sized. The chain couples TRBV9 to TRBJ1-6, with no clear D. CDR1 and CDR2 from the germline V gene are SGDLS and YYNGEE. The V and J ends lost 5 bases and 0 bases respectively, with 12 bases between them. CDR3 size: 16 residues. This CDR3 is CASSPAIDSYNSPLHF. CDR3 DNA: TGTGCCAGCAGTCCTGCCATCGACTCCTATAATTCACCCCTCCACTTT.

The chain recombines TRBV27 with TRBJ2-1, with D perhaps TRBD1 (5 bases). Trimming shortened V by 6 bases and J by 8 bases, and 14 bases separated the two germline ends. This CDR3 region has 13 residues. Germline V lookup: CDR1 MNHEY, CDR2 SMNVEV (reference sequence). DNA of the CDR3: TGTGCCAGCAGCTTTTCAGGGATCGATGAGCAGTTCTTC. As protein: CASSFSGIDEQFF.

The rearrangement uses TRBV6-1 and TRBJ1-3, with D unresolved. CDR1 is MNHNS and CDR2 is SASEGT in the germline V gene. CDR3 length equals 15 residues. V lost 6 bases and J lost 4, with 16 bases in between. DNA for the CDR3: TGTGCCAGCAGCCCCGCGGGTATATCCGGAAACACCATATATTTT. Residues: CASSPAGISGNTIYF.

This clone was seen once. The chain recombines TRBV4-2 with TRBJ2-7; 11 bases map to TRBD2. The J segment lost 2 bases and the V segment lost 4 bases, leaving 4 bases of the junction unmatched. The CDR3 totals 15 residues. Germline values: CDR1 LGHNA, CDR2 YNFKEQ. This CDR3 reads CASSPLTSGAYEQYF. The CDR3 DNA follows: TGTGCCAGCAGCCCCCTGACTAGCGGGGCCTACGAGCAGTACTTC.

The CDR3 sequence: CAWARQGGREQYF. The CDR3 region has the DNA TGTGCCTGGGCCCGACAGGGCGGGAGGGAGCAGTACTTC. This rearrangement joins TRBV30 to TRBJ2-7; weak D call: TRBD2 (8 bases). The germline V and J ends were trimmed by 5 bases and 7 bases, with 18 bases remaining between them. CDR1 and CDR2 (germline): GTSNPN, SVGIG (reference sequence). CDR3 length equals 13 residues.

This clone was observed a handful of times. The chain has TRBV6-1 and TRBJ2-7, with D uncertain. V gave up 1 base and J gave up 0 bases, with 4 bases separating them. Germline V lookup: CDR1 MNHNS, CDR2 SASEGT. The CDR3 is made up of 13 amino acids. CDR3: CASSEDSSYEQYF. CDR3 bases: TGTGCCAGCAGTGAAGACAGCTCCTACGAGCAGTACTTC.

This clone is large (0.1 to 1%) in the sample. CDR3 nucleotides: TGTGCCAGCAGTTACTCTGGCCCAAGGAATGAGCAGTACTTC. This sequence encodes CASSYSGPRNEQYF. The chain combines TRBV6-5 with TRBJ2-7; D call uncertain. Germline loops: CDR1 MNHEY, CDR2 SVGAGI. Trimming stripped 0 bases from V and 7 bases from J, with 13 bases between. CDR3 size: 14 residues.

The CDR3 is CASSQGRDGKDTQYF. CDR3 bases: TGTGCCAGCAGCCAAGGGAGGGACGGGAAAGATACGCAGTATTTT. The V call is TRBV3-1, the J call TRBJ2-3, with D maybe TRBD2 (6 bases). The germline V gene has CDR1 LGHDT and CDR2 YNNKEL (reference sequence). V was shortened by 1 base and J by 5 bases, with 13 bases between the two germline ends. This CDR3 is built from 15 residues.

The rearrangement links TRBV5-1 to TRBJ1-1; 8 nucleotides match TRBD1. V shed 0 bases, J shed 3 bases, and the junction held 4 bases outside the gene matches. The CDR3 totals 15 residues. Per the germline V gene, CDR1 is SGHRS and CDR2 is YFSETQ. CDR3 in DNA: TGCGCCAGCAGCTTGGGGGACAGGTTGTACACTGAAGCTTTCTTT. It codes for CASSLGDRLYTEAFF. The full variable domain, rest sourced from reference TRBV5-1 and TRBJ1-1, is KAGVTQTPRYLIKTRGQQVTLSCSPISGHRSVSWYQQTPGQGLQFLFEYFSETQRNKGNFPGRFSGRQFSNSRSEMNVSTLELGDSALYLCASSLGDRLYTEAFFGQGTRLTVV.